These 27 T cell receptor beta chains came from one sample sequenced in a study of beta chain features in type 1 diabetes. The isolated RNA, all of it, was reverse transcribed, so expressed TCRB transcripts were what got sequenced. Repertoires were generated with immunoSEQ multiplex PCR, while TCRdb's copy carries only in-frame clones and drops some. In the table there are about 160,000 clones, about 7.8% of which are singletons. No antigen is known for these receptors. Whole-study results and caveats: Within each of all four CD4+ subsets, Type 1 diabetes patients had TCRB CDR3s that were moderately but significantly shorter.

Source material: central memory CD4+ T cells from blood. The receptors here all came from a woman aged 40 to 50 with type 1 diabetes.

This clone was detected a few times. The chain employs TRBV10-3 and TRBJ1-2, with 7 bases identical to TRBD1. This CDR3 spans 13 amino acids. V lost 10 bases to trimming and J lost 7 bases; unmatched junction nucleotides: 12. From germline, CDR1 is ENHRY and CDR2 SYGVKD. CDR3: CATSEGGVRGYTF. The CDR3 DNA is TGTGCCACGAGCGAAGGGGGCGTCCGTGGCTACACCTTC.

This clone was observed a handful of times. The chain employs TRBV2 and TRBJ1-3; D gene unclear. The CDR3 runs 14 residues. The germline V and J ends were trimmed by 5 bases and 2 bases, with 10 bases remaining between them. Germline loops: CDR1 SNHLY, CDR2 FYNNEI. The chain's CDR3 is CASSIGITGNTIYF. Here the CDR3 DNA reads TGTGCCAGCAGTATCGGGATCACTGGAAACACCATATATTTT.

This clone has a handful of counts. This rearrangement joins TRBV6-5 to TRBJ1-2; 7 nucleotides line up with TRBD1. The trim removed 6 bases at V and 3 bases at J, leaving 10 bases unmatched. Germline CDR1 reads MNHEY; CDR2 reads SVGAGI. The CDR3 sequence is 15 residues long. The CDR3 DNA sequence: TGTGCCAGCAGCTTGACCTGGGACAGCTACTATGGCTACACCTTC. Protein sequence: CASSLTWDSYYGYTF.

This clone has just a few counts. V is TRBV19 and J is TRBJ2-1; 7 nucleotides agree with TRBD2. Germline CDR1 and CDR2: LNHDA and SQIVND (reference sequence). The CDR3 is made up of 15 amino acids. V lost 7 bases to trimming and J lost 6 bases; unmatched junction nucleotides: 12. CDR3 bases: TGTGCCAGTAATCGGGCGGGAGCTGGGATCAATGAGCAGTTCTTC. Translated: CASNRAGAGINEQFF. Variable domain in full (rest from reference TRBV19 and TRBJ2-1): DGGITQSPKYLFRKEGQNVTLSCEQNLNHDAMYWYRQDPGQGLRLIYYSQIVNDFQKGDIAEGYSVSREKKESFPLTVTSAQKNPTAFYLCASNRAGAGINEQFFGPGTRLTVL.

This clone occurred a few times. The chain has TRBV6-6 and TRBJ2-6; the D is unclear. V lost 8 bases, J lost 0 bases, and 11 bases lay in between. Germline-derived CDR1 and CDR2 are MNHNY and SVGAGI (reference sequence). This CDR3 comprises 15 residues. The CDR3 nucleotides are TGTGCCAGCTTAATGAGGCTCTCTGGGGCCAACGTCCTGACTTTC. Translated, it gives CASLMRLSGANVLTF.

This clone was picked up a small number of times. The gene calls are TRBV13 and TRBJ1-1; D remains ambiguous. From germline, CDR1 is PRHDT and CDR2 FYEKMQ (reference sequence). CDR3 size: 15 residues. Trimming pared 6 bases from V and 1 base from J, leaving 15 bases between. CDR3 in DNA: TGTGCCAGCAGTCGCTCCAGGTTGGGGAACACTGAAGCTTTCTTT. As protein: CASSRSRLGNTEAFF.

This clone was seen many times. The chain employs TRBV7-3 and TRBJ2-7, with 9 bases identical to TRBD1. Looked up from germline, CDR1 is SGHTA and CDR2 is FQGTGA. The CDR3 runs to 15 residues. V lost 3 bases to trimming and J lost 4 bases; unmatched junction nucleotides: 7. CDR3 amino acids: CASSLGQGTLYEQYF. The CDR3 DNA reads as TGTGCCAGCAGCTTGGGACAGGGAACTCTTTACGAGCAGTACTTC.

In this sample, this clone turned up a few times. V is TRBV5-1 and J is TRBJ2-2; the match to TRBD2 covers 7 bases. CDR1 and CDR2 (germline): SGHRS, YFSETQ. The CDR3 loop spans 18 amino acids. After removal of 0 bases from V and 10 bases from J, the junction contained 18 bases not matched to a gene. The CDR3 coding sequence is TGCGCCAGCAGCTTGGTGGGGGGACTGTCTAGCGGTTCGTTGGAGCTGTTTTTT. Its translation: CASSLVGGLSSGSLELFF.

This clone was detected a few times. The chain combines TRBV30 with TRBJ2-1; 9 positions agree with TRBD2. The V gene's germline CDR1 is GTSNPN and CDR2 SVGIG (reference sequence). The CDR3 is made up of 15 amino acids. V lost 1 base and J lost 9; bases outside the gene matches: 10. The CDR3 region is CAWSGMGLAGSEQFF. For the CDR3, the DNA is TGTGCCTGGAGTGGTATGGGACTAGCCGGTAGTGAGCAGTTCTTC. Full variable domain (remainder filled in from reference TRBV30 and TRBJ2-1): SQTIHQWPATLVQPVGSPLSLECTVEGTSNPNLYWYRQAAGRGLQLLFYSVGIGQISSEVPQNLSASRPQDRQFILSSKKLLLSDSGFYLCAWSGMGLAGSEQFFGPGTRLTVL.

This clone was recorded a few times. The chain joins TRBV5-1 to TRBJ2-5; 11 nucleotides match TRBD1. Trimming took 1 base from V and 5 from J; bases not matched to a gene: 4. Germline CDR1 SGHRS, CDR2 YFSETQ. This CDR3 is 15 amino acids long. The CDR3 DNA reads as TGCGCCAGCAGCTTGCTCGGGACAGGGGGTGAGACCCAGTACTTC. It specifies CASSLLGTGGETQYF.

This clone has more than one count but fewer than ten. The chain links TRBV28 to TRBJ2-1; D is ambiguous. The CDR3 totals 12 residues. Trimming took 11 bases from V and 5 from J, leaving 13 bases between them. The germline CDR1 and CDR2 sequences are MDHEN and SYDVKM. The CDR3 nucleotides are TGTGCCGCGAACAGAGTGGACAATGAGCAGTTCTTC. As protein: CAANRVDNEQFF.

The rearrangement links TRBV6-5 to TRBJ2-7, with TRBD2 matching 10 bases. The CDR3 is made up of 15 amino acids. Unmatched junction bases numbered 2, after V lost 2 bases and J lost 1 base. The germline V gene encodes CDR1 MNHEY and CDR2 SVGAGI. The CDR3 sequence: CASSYGAGGSYEQYF. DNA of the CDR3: TGTGCCAGCAGTTACGGAGCGGGAGGGTCCTACGAGCAGTACTTC.

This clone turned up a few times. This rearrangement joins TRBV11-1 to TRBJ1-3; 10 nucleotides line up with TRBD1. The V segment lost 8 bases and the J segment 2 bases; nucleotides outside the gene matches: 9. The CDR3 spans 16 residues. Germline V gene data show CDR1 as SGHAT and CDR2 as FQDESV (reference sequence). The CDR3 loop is CASGGRDRGPGNTIYF. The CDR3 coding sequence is TGTGCCAGCGGCGGCCGGGACAGGGGACCTGGAAACACCATATATTTT.

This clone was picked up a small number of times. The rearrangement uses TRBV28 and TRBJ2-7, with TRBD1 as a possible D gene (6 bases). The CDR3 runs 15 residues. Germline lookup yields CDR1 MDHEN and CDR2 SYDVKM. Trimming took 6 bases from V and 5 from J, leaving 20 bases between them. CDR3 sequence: CASRIGGAGVHEQYF. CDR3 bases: TGTGCCAGCAGAATAGGGGGAGCCGGCGTGCACGAGCAGTACTTC.

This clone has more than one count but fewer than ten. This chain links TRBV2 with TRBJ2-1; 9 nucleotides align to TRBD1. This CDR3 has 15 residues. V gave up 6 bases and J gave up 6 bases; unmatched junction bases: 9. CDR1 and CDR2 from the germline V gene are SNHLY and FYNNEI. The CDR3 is CASRADRGTFNEQFF. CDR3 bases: TGTGCCAGCAGAGCGGACAGGGGAACGTTCAATGAGCAGTTCTTC.

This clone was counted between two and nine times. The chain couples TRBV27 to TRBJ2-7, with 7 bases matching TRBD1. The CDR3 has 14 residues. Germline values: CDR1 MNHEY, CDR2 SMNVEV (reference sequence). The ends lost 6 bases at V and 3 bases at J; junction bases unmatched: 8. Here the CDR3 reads CASRPPGQSYEQYF. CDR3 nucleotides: TGTGCCAGCAGGCCGCCGGGACAGAGCTACGAGCAGTACTTC.

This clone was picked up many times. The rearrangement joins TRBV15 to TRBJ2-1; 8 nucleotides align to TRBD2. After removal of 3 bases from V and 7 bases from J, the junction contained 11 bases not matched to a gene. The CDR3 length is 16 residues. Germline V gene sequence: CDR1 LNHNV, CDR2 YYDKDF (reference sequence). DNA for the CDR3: TGTGCCACCAGCAGGATCGGGGGGGCGCTAGAGAATGAGCAGTTCTTC. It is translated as CATSRIGGALENEQFF.

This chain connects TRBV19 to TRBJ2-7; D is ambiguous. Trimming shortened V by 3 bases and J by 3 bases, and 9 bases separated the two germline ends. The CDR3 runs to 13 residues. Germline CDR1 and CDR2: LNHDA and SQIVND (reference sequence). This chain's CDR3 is CASSMGVHYEQYF. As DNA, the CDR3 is TGTGCCAGTAGTATGGGCGTACACTACGAGCAGTACTTC.

The DNA of the CDR3 is TGTGCCAGCAGCATGCAAACAGGGATCGGTTCACCCCTCCACTTT. This translates into CASSMQTGIGSPLHF. The V gene is TRBV7-9, the J gene TRBJ1-6; weak D call: TRBD1 (6 bases). The CDR3 has 15 residues. V gave up 5 bases and J gave up 9 bases, with 17 bases separating them. Germline V CDR1 and CDR2: SEHNR, FQNEAQ (reference sequence).

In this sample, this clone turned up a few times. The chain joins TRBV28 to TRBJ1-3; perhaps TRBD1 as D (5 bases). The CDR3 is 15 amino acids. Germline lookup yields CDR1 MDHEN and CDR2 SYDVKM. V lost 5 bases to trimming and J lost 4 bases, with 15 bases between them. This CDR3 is CASSLPGGRGNTIYF. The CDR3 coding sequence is TGTGCCAGCAGTCTCCCGGGGGGACGAGGAAACACCATATATTTT. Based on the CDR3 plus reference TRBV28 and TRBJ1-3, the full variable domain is DVKVTQSSRYLVKRTGEKVFLECVQDMDHENMFWYRQDPGLGLRLIYFSYDVKMKEKGDIPEGYSVSREKKERFSLILESASTNQTSMYLCASSLPGGRGNTIYFGEGSWLTVV.

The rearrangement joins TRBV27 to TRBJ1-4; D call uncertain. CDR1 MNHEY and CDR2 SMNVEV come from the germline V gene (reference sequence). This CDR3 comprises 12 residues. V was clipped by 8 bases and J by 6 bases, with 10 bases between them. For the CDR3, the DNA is TGTGCCAGCGGTTCCGTTGATGAAAAACTGTTTTTT. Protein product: CASGSVDEKLFF.

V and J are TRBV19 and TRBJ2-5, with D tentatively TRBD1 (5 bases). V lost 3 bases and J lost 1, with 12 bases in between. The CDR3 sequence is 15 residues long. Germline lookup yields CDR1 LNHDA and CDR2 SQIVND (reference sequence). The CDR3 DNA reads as TGTGCCAGTAGTATGACAGAGGCGGCCCAAGAGACCCAGTACTTC. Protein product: CASSMTEAAQETQYF.

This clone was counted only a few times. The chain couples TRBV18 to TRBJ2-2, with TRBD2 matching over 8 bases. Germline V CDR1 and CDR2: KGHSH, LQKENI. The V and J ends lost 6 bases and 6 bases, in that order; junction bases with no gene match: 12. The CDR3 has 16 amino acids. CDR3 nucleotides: TGTGCCAGCTCGCCGGGACTAGGATTAGCATCCGGGGAGCTGTTTTTT. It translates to CASSPGLGLASGELFF. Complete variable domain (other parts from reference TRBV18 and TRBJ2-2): NAGVMQNPRHLVRRRGQEARLRCSPMKGHSHVYWYRQLPEEGLKFMVYLQKENIIDESGMPKERFSAEFPKEGPSILRIQQVVRGDSAAYFCASSPGLGLASGELFFGEGSRLTVL.

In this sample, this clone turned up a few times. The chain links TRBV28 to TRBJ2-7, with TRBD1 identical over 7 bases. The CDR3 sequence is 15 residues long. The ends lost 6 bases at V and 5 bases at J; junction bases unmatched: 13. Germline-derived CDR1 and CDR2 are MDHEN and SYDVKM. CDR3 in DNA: TGTGCCAGCAGAAATCACGTGACAGGGCCGAACGAGCAGTACTTC. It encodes CASRNHVTGPNEQYF.

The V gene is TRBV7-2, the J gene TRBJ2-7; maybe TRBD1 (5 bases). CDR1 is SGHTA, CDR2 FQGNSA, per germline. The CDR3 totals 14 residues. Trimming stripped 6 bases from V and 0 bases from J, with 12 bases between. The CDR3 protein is CASSFADSSYEQYF. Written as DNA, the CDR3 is TGTGCCAGCAGTTTCGCCGACAGCTCCTACGAGCAGTACTTC.

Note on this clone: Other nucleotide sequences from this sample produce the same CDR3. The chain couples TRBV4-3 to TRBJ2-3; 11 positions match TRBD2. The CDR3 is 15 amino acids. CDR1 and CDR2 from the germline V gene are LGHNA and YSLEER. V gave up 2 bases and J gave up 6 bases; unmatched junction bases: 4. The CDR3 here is CASSQLAGGSDTQYF. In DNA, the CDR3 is TGCGCCAGCAGCCAACTAGCGGGAGGAAGTGATACGCAGTATTTT.

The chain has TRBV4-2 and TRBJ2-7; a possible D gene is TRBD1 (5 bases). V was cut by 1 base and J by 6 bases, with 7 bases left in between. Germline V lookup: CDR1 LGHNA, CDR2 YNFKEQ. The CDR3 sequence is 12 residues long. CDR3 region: CASSQGTPEQYF. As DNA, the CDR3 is TGTGCCAGCAGCCAAGGGACACCCGAGCAGTACTTC.